The 12 T cell receptor beta chains below come from one sample, sequenced in a study of response to subunit inactivated influenza vaccine. TCRdb re-derived calls from the RT-PCR reads in MiXCR, one entry per CDR3 protein. The table lists more than 700,000 distinct CDR3 sequences, over 20% of them singletons, with roughly a tenth in the top ten. Sequencing was performed on PBMCs from blood, taken 5 days after vaccination. Receptor source: a man in his forties or fifties who received an inactivated influenza vaccine.

The rearrangement joins TRBV2 to TRBJ2-2; perhaps TRBD1 as D (5 bases). Trimming left V 1 base short and J 5 bases short, with 8 bases between. The CDR3 spans 14 residues. Looked up from germline, CDR1 is SNHLY and CDR2 is FYNNEI. The CDR3 nucleotides are TGTGCCAGCAGTGAAGGGACAAGGACCGGGGAGCTGTTTTTT. Protein: CASSEGTRTGELFF. The entire variable domain, with the rest obtained from reference TRBV2 and TRBJ2-2, is as follows: EPEVTQTPSHQVTQMGQEVILRCVPISNHLYFYWYRQILGQKVEFLVSFYNNEISEKSEIFDDQFSVERPDGSNFTLKIRSTKLEDSAMYFCASSEGTRTGELFFGEGSRLTVL.

This clonotype was seen ten or more times. The chain combines TRBV12-3 or TRBV12-4 with TRBJ1-5, with D perhaps TRBD1 (6 bases). The V gene lost 6 bases and the J gene lost 4 bases, with 13 bases spanning the gap. This CDR3 region has 14 residues. CDR3: CASSPRGGNQPQHF. The CDR3 DNA sequence: TGTGCCAGCAGCCCAAGGGGGGGAAATCAGCCCCAGCATTTT.

This clonotype was seen a handful of times. The CDR3 sequence: CASTHFGGRVTDTQYF. The CDR3 region has the DNA TGTGCCAGCACCCATTTTGGCGGGAGGGTCACAGATACGCAGTATTTT. This chain joins TRBV12-3 or TRBV12-4 and TRBJ2-3; 9 bases align to TRBD2. The CDR3 length is 16 residues. The V gene end was trimmed by 7 bases and the J gene end by 2 bases; junction bases not matched to a gene: 10.

The chain links TRBV4-3 to TRBJ2-7; D is possibly TRBD1 or TRBD2 (5 bases each). The germline CDR1 and CDR2 sequences are LGHNA and YSLEER. The CDR3 spans 15 residues. Trimming stripped 4 bases from V and 0 bases from J, with 13 bases between. The CDR3 DNA follows: TGCGCCAGCAGCCGGGGGAGCTCCAACTCCTACGAGCAGTACTTC. Protein sequence: CASSRGSSNSYEQYF.

In this sample, this clonotype turned up a few times. The chain carries TRBV7-2 and TRBJ2-3; 8 nucleotides agree with TRBD2. The CDR3 spans 16 residues. The germline V gene encodes CDR1 SGHTA and CDR2 FQGNSA. Trimming at V came to 1 base and at J to 2 bases, leaving 5 bases not matched to a gene. CDR3 protein: CASSLVGGGHTDTQYF. The CDR3 DNA follows: TGTGCCAGCAGCTTAGTAGGCGGGGGGCACACAGATACGCAGTATTTT. Supplemented by reference TRBV7-2 and TRBJ2-3, the full variable domain reads GAGVSQSPSNKVTEKGKDVELRCDPISGHTALYWYRQSLGQGLEFLIYFQGNSAPDKSGLPSDRFSAERTGGSVSTLTIQRTQQEDSAVYLCASSLVGGGHTDTQYFGPGTRLTVL.

The chain joins TRBV7-3 to TRBJ2-3; D tentatively reads TRBD1 or TRBD2 (5 bases each). This CDR3 comprises 15 residues. V shed 2 bases and J shed 4 bases, with 13 bases lying between them. Germline V gene sequence: CDR1 SGHTA, CDR2 FQGTGA. This chain's CDR3 is CASSLEGAEADTQYF. CDR3 sequence (DNA): TGTGCCAGCAGCTTAGAAGGGGCGGAGGCAGATACGCAGTATTTT.

There are a few counts of this clonotype. The V gene is TRBV5-1, the J gene TRBJ2-5, with a weak D call TRBD1 (6 bases). The length of the CDR3 is 16 residues. Germline CDR1 SGHRS, CDR2 YFSETQ. The ends were cut back, 5 bases at V and 0 bases at J, with 17 bases in the middle. CDR3 amino acids: CASSSDLTGYQETQYF. CDR3 DNA sequence: TGCGCCAGCAGTTCGGACCTTACAGGGTACCAAGAGACCCAGTACTTC.

The chain combines TRBV10-3 with TRBJ2-3; 13 positions agree with TRBD2. V dropped 6 bases and J dropped 1; count of bases not matched to a gene: 4. This CDR3 is 16 amino acids long. Germline-derived CDR1 and CDR2 are ENHRY and SYGVKD. CDR3 sequence: CAISSGLAGGTDTQYF. CDR3 in DNA: TGTGCCATCAGCTCAGGACTAGCGGGAGGCACAGATACGCAGTATTTT.

This clonotype appeared a few times. The chain is built from TRBV7-2 and TRBJ2-1, with TRBD2 identical over 9 bases. V gave up 8 bases and J gave up 6 bases; unmatched junction bases: 11. Germline loops: CDR1 SGHTA, CDR2 FQGNSA. This CDR3 is 15 amino acids long. The CDR3 spells CASPTPGLAPNEQFF. The CDR3 DNA reads as TGTGCCAGCCCGACCCCGGGACTAGCCCCCAATGAGCAGTTCTTC.

There are a few counts of this clonotype. The V gene is TRBV6-5, the J gene TRBJ2-5; 7 nucleotides agree with TRBD1. This CDR3 is built from 16 residues. With V trimmed by 2 bases and J by 2 bases, 8 bases remained unmatched. Looked up from germline, CDR1 is MNHEY and CDR2 is SVGAGI. CDR3 DNA sequence: TGTGCCAGCAGTTACCGGCCGGGACAGACACAAGAGACCCAGTACTTC. It translates to CASSYRPGQTQETQYF.

The chain uses TRBV20-1 and TRBJ1-2, with D perhaps matching TRBD1 (5 bases). The CDR3 extends over 13 amino acids. V was cut by 6 bases and J by 0 bases, with 11 bases left in between. Germline V gene sequence: CDR1 DFQATT, CDR2 SNEGSKA (reference sequence). This chain's CDR3 is CSAEDIANYGYTF. The CDR3 bases are TGCAGTGCCGAGGACATCGCTAACTATGGCTACACCTTC.

J is TRBJ2-1 and V is TRBV5-1, with D perhaps TRBD1 or TRBD2 (5 bases each). V dropped 5 bases and J dropped 4 bases, with 13 bases sitting between them. CDR3 length: 14 amino acids. Germline loops: CDR1 SGHRS, CDR2 YFSETQ. CDR3 sequence (DNA): TGCGCCAGCAGGATGGGGACGGCTTACAATGAGCAGTTCTTC. The encoded protein is CASRMGTAYNEQFF.